This T cell receptor beta chain was obtained from a study of CD8+ T cells in alopecia areata. Across the study: The drug, tofacitinib, lasted 6 to 18 months, followed by 6 months off drug.

In each case, RNA was isolated and then reverse transcribed into cDNA as the sequencing template. TCRdb's table, derived via immunoSEQ multiplex PCR, lists solely in-frame clones and lacks some. Of some 180,000 clones in the sample, around 63% were seen once. The V gene end was trimmed by 1 base and the J gene end by 0 bases; junction bases not matched to a gene: 5. The CDR3 contains 19 residues. Germline values: CDR1 SGHDN, CDR2 FVKESK. Alopecia areata patients gave lesional scalp punch biopsies and peripheral blood samples. This clonotype was sampled from a human donor with alopecia areata. The sample here was CD4+ T cells sorted from blood, taken at week 0. The chain couples TRBV14 to TRBJ2-6; the match to TRBD1 covers 11 bases. The CDR3 is CASSQVGTGGFSGANVLTF. The CDR3 region has the DNA TGTGCCAGCAGCCAAGTCGGGACAGGGGGTTTCTCTGGGGCCAACGTCCTGACTTTC.